This TCR beta chain is drawn from a study of CD8 T cells in ankylosing spondylitis. Points from the study as a whole: Made up of 7 to 9 highly homologous variants, a TCR beta motif appeared characteristic of ankylosing spondylitis blood.

About this clonotype itself: Its antigen is not known.

Each CDR3 protein is one row after TCRdb ran MiXCR on the 5' RACE reads. Here the sample spans approximately 440,000 distinct CDR3 sequences, 17% being singletons. The CDR3 covers 16 residues. Germline assignment: CDR1 MGHDK and CDR2 SYGVNS. Trimming left V 1 base short and J 3 bases short, with 16 bases between. This clonotype was sampled from a male donor with ankylosing spondylitis. V and J are TRBV25-1 and TRBJ2-7; TRBD1 might be the D (5 bases). Material for sequencing was blood, either unsorted or a sorted T cell fraction (not recorded which). This chain's CDR3 is CASSELGPQGYYEQYF. CDR3 sequence (DNA): TGTGCCAGCAGTGAATTGGGGCCGCAGGGCTACTACGAGCAGTACTTC.